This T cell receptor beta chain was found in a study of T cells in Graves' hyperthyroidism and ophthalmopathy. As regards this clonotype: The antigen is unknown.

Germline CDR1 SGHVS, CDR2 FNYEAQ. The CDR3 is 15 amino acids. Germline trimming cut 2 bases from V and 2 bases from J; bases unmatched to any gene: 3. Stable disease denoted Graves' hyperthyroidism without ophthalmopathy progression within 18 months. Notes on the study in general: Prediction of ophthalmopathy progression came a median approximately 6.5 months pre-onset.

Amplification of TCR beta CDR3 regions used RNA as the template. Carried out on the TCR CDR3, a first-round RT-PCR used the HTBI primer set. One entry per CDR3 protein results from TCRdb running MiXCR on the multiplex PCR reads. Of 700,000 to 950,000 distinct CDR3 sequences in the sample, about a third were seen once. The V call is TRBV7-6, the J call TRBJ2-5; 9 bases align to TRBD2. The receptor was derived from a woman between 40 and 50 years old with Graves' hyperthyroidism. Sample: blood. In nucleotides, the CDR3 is TGTGCCAGCAGCTTATTTCTAGCGGGGCAAGAGACCCAGTACTTC. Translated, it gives CASSLFLAGQETQYF.